Each of the 29 T cell receptor beta chains below was sequenced from the same sample in a study of Ad26.COV2.S vaccination and SARS-CoV-2 variants. Regarding treatment: roughly 18 received Ad26.COV2.S at low or high dose, single or two shots; about 5 received placebo; per-sample allocation not given. The study sampled participants on day 63 after the first vaccine or placebo injection. The data were produced by immunoSEQ multiplex PCR, yet TCRdb's version contains in-frame clones alone and is incomplete. The top ten clones hold 1.5% to 2.5% of a sample with some 340,000 clones, 85% to 90% of them seen once. The sample in question was peripheral blood, obtained in a trial of Ad26.COV2.S vaccine versus placebo. The receptor set was obtained from a person between 18 and 60 years old who received the Ad26.COV2.S COVID-19 vaccine or a placebo.

This rearrangement joins TRBV5-1 to TRBJ2-7, with D possibly TRBD1 on 5 matching bases. The CDR3 has 15 amino acids. The V end was cut by 3 bases, the J end by 5 bases, with 18 bases between. Germline loops: CDR1 SGHRS, CDR2 YFSETQ. The CDR3 nucleotides are TGCGCCAGCAGCTCCACAGGATCTCTTGCCCACGAGCAGTACTTC. It encodes CASSSTGSLAHEQYF.

V is TRBV15 and J is TRBJ2-3, with 9 bases identical to TRBD1. The length of the CDR3 is 17 residues. The ends lost 5 bases at V and 2 bases at J; junction bases unmatched: 11. Germline CDR1 reads LNHNV; CDR2 reads YYDKDF (reference sequence). The DNA of the CDR3 is TGTGCCACCAGCCCCTCCGGGACAGGGCTCAACACAGATACGCAGTATTTT. Residues: CATSPSGTGLNTDTQYF.

This sequence joins TRBV6-2 or TRBV6-3 and TRBJ2-1; D is undetermined. The CDR3 has 14 residues. CDR1 is MNHEY, CDR2 SVGEGT, per germline. V lost 0 bases, J lost 5 bases, and 8 bases lay in between. The CDR3 sequence is CASSYSWLDNEQFF. The CDR3 DNA sequence: TGTGCCAGCAGTTACTCCTGGCTCGACAATGAGCAGTTCTTC.

This clone occurred once. The rearrangement links TRBV19 to TRBJ2-3; possible D gene TRBD2, 7 bases. Germline CDR1 LNHDA, CDR2 SQIVND (reference sequence). This CDR3 has 15 residues. The V gene lost 3 bases and the J gene lost 0 bases, with 10 bases spanning the gap. This chain's CDR3 is CASSIAGASTDTQYF. The CDR3, as DNA: TGTGCCAGTAGTATCGCGGGGGCGAGCACAGATACGCAGTATTTT.

J is TRBJ2-1 and V is TRBV7-9; maybe TRBD2 (6 bases). There are 14 residues in the CDR3. V shed 0 bases and J shed 9 bases, with 12 bases lying between them. The germline V gene encodes CDR1 SEHNR and CDR2 FQNEAQ (reference sequence). CDR3 DNA sequence: TGTGCCAGCAGCTTAGCGTCCCTAGCGAGTGAGCAGTTCTTC. This sequence encodes CASSLASLASEQFF.

The chain is built from TRBV7-2 and TRBJ2-1, with TRBD2 as a possible D gene (6 bases). The germline V and J ends were trimmed by 1 base and 2 bases, with 15 bases remaining between them. Germline CDR1 SGHTA, CDR2 FQGNSA. The CDR3 is 17 amino acids. The CDR3 bases are TGTGCCAGCAGCTTAGGGGGCGGGGTAACCCCCTACAATGAGCAGTTCTTC. Its translation is CASSLGGGVTPYNEQFF.

This rearrangement joins TRBV14 to TRBJ1-2; D remains ambiguous. V gave up 0 bases and J gave up 6 bases, with 17 bases separating them. CDR1 is SGHDN, CDR2 FVKESK, per germline. This CDR3 is built from 16 residues. The CDR3 spells CASSQEHAGRMDGYTF. The CDR3 nucleotides are TGTGCCAGCAGCCAAGAACACGCAGGCAGGATGGATGGCTACACCTTC.

The chain carries TRBV4-3 and TRBJ1-5; 12 positions agree with TRBD1. After removal of 0 bases from V and 0 bases from J, the junction contained 9 bases not matched to a gene. Looked up from germline, CDR1 is LGHNA and CDR2 is YSLEER. The CDR3 is 20 amino acids. CDR3 DNA sequence: TGCGCCAGCAGCCAAGAAAGGGACAGGGGGCCCTTTTATAGCAATCAGCCCCAGCATTTT. Protein: CASSQERDRGPFYSNQPQHF.

The J gene is TRBJ1-6, the V gene TRBV11-3; no definite D call. Germline CDR1 SGHNT, CDR2 YENEEA. The length of the CDR3 is 17 residues. V was trimmed by 0 bases and J by 0 bases, leaving 9 bases between them. CDR3 sequence reads: CASSLDGESSYNSPLHF. CDR3 coding DNA: TGTGCCAGCAGCTTAGATGGGGAGAGCTCCTATAATTCACCCCTCCACTTT. The variable domain in full, completed from reference TRBV11-3 and TRBJ1-6, reads EAGVVQSPRYKIIEKKQPVAFWCNPISGHNTLYWYLQNLGQGPELLIRYENEEAVDDSQLPKDRFSAERLKGVDSTLKIQPAELGDSAVYLCASSLDGESSYNSPLHFGNGTRLTVT.

The chain has TRBV18 and TRBJ1-1; 7 bases agree with TRBD1. The CDR3 runs 15 residues. Germline V CDR1 and CDR2: KGHSH, LQKENI. V trimming: 3 bases; J trimming: 4 bases; junction bases outside the gene matches: 8. CDR3 nucleotides: TGTGCCAGCTCACCCTTGACAGGGACGGGCACTGAAGCTTTCTTT. Its protein is CASSPLTGTGTEAFF.

The chain uses TRBV6-2 or TRBV6-3 and TRBJ1-1; D gene unclear. Between the trimmed V and J ends, which lost 2 bases and 7 bases, there was a span of 14 bases. The V gene's germline CDR1 is MNHEY and CDR2 SVGEGT. This CDR3 contains 14 residues. The CDR3 protein is CASSYGLGKVEAFF. CDR3 sequence (DNA): TGTGCCAGCAGTTACGGATTAGGCAAAGTTGAAGCTTTCTTT.

The V gene is TRBV9, the J gene TRBJ2-1; TRBD2 matches at 7 bases. CDR1 is SGDLS and CDR2 is YYNGEE in the germline V gene. V gave up 2 bases and J gave up 10 bases; unmatched junction bases: 6. The length of the CDR3 is 13 residues. CDR3 sequence reads: CASSVGTIGEQFF. The CDR3 nucleotides are TGTGCCAGCAGCGTCGGGACTATCGGAGAGCAGTTCTTC.

The chain links TRBV29-1 to TRBJ2-3; D is unclear. Germline values: CDR1 SQVTM, CDR2 ANQGSEA. The CDR3 is 12 residues long. V was pared by 3 bases and J by 0 bases, with 4 bases between. The CDR3 nucleotides read TGCAGCGTTGATCCTAGCACAGATACGCAGTATTTT. This gives the protein CSVDPSTDTQYF.

This chain joins TRBV3-1 (or the pseudogene TRBV3-2) and TRBJ2-3; D is perhaps TRBD2 (6 bases). CDR1 and CDR2 from the germline V gene are LGHDT and YNNKEL (reference sequence). This CDR3 contains 14 residues. V was cut by 3 bases and J by 2 bases, with 9 bases left in between. The CDR3 DNA reads TGTGCCAGCAGCCACCGGGACTTCACAGATACGCAGTATTTT. It is translated as CASSHRDFTDTQYF.

The chain joins TRBV25-1 to TRBJ2-3; TRBD2 agrees at 7 bases. J was trimmed by 0 bases and V by 4 bases; bases with no gene match: 1. This CDR3 has 14 amino acids. Germline CDR1 reads MGHDK; CDR2 reads SYGVNS. In DNA, the CDR3 is TGTGCCAGCAGTGTTAGCGGGAGCACAGATACGCAGTATTTT. Protein sequence: CASSVSGSTDTQYF.

The genes are TRBV30 and TRBJ2-1, with 15 bases identical to TRBD2. Germline V lookup: CDR1 GTSNPN, CDR2 SVGIG (reference sequence). Losses at the gene ends were 2 bases for V and 12 bases for J; bases not matched to a gene: 2. CDR3 length: 13 residues. CDR3 residues: CAWSPGLAGGQFF. The CDR3 DNA is TGTGCCTGGAGTCCGGGACTAGCGGGGGGGCAGTTCTTC.

The chain employs TRBV6-2 or TRBV6-3 and TRBJ1-1; TRBD1 matches at 10 bases. The V gene's germline CDR1 is MNHEY and CDR2 SVGEGT. This CDR3 comprises 15 residues. V lost 6 bases to trimming and J lost 7 bases; unmatched junction nucleotides: 11. This CDR3 reads CASSAPGQGLSEAFF. The CDR3 bases are TGTGCCAGCAGCGCTCCGGGACAGGGGTTGAGTGAAGCTTTCTTT.

To note about this clone: Other DNA sequences of this sample code for an identical CDR3. The gene calls are TRBV6-5 and TRBJ1-3; the D is unclear. CDR3 length: 14 residues. Trimming took 6 bases from V and 1 from J, leaving 10 bases between them. Germline CDR1 reads MNHEY; CDR2 reads SVGAGI. CDR3 residues: CASSRQVSGNTIYF. CDR3 coding DNA: TGTGCCAGCAGCCGACAAGTTTCTGGAAACACCATATATTTT.

The chain uses TRBV7-2 and TRBJ2-2, with TRBD2 identical over 13 bases. CDR1 and CDR2 from the germline V gene are SGHTA and FQGNSA. V lost 4 bases, J lost 0 bases, and 5 bases stayed unmatched. The CDR3 has 18 amino acids. This chain's CDR3 is CASSSRLAGGTNTGELFF. The CDR3 DNA is TGTGCCAGCAGCTCGAGACTAGCGGGGGGCACGAACACCGGGGAGCTGTTTTTT.

This chain uses TRBV15 with TRBJ1-1, with 7 nucleotides matching TRBD1. Germline V lookup: CDR1 LNHNV, CDR2 YYDKDF (reference sequence). J gave up 1 base and V 1 base, and 6 bases lay outside the gene matches. CDR3 size: 16 residues. The CDR3 spells CATSRGTGVKNTEAFF. The CDR3 region has the DNA TGTGCCACCAGCAGAGGTACAGGGGTGAAGAACACTGAAGCTTTCTTT.

This chain connects TRBV18 to TRBJ2-5; D ambiguous. This CDR3 has 13 residues. Germline V lookup: CDR1 KGHSH, CDR2 LQKENI. Trimming left V 3 bases short and J 1 base short, with 6 bases between. The CDR3, as DNA: TGTGCCAGCTCACCTCACACCCAAGAGACCCAGTACTTC. Protein: CASSPHTQETQYF. The entire variable domain, with the rest obtained from reference TRBV18 and TRBJ2-5, is as follows: NAGVMQNPRHLVRRRGQEARLRCSPMKGHSHVYWYRQLPEEGLKFMVYLQKENIIDESGMPKERFSAEFPKEGPSILRIQQVVRGDSAAYFCASSPHTQETQYFGPGTRLLVL.

The chain carries TRBV30 and TRBJ1-1, with D possibly TRBD1 on 5 matching bases. Trimming shortened V by 4 bases and J by 3 bases, and 24 bases separated the two germline ends. The germline V gene encodes CDR1 GTSNPN and CDR2 SVGIG (reference sequence). The CDR3 consists of 17 residues. For the CDR3, the DNA is TGTGCCTGGATCAGGTGGCCCCAGGGAATCAAGGACACTGAAGCTTTCTTT. Its translation is CAWIRWPQGIKDTEAFF.

This chain uses TRBV18 with TRBJ2-7, with D tentatively TRBD1 or TRBD2 (5 bases each). Germline assignment: CDR1 KGHSH and CDR2 LQKENI. This CDR3 is built from 14 residues. V was cut by 6 bases and J by 0 bases, with 12 bases left in between. This CDR3 is CASSPGPSSYEQYF. The DNA of the CDR3 is TGTGCCAGCTCTCCGGGACCCTCCTCCTACGAGCAGTACTTC. The variable domain in full, completed from reference TRBV18 and TRBJ2-7, reads NAGVMQNPRHLVRRRGQEARLRCSPMKGHSHVYWYRQLPEEGLKFMVYLQKENIIDESGMPKERFSAEFPKEGPSILRIQQVVRGDSAAYFCASSPGPSSYEQYFGPGTRLTVT.

This chain links TRBV6-6 with TRBJ1-4; 8 bases match TRBD1. This CDR3 spans 14 amino acids. The V segment lost 5 bases and the J segment 7 bases; nucleotides outside the gene matches: 6. Germline assignment: CDR1 MNHNY and CDR2 SVGAGI (reference sequence). The CDR3 loop reads CASSHGQGREKLFF. The DNA for the CDR3 is TGTGCCAGCAGTCACGGACAGGGACGTGAAAAACTGTTTTTT.

CDR3 DNA sequence: TGTGCCAGCAGTTCGCGGATCGGGAACACTGAAGCTTTCTTT. Translating it yields CASSSRIGNTEAFF. This rearrangement joins TRBV27 to TRBJ1-1; no definite D call. Trimming left V 4 bases short and J 1 base short, with 10 bases between. This CDR3 comprises 14 residues. Germline CDR1 and CDR2: MNHEY and SMNVEV (reference sequence).

This sequence joins TRBV7-2 and TRBJ1-1; D is perhaps TRBD1 (6 bases). Germline values: CDR1 SGHTA, CDR2 FQGNSA. The CDR3 consists of 13 residues. With 1 base removed from V and 9 bases from J, the gap between germline ends came to 12 bases. This CDR3 is CASSLGVGQKAFF. The DNA of the CDR3 is TGTGCCAGCAGCTTAGGTGTAGGACAGAAAGCTTTCTTT.

The gene calls are TRBV19 and TRBJ1-1, with D unresolved. V was cut by 6 bases and J by 5 bases, with 10 bases left in between. This CDR3 contains 12 residues. Germline values: CDR1 LNHDA, CDR2 SQIVND (reference sequence). The CDR3 sequence: CASRDYYTEAFF. The CDR3 region has the DNA TGTGCCAGTAGGGACTATTATACTGAAGCTTTCTTT.

As for this clone: A read error may account for a junction end that differs from germline. The rearrangement links TRBV4-3 to TRBJ1-1; D gene uncertain. CDR1 and CDR2 (germline): LGHNA, YSLEER. This CDR3 contains 15 residues. In DNA form, the CDR3 reads TGCGCCAGCAGCCATGCCGTACCCGGGAACGCTGAAGCTTTCTTT. Encoded protein: CASSHAVPGNAEAFF.

The chain uses TRBV29-1 and TRBJ2-7; 10 nucleotides align to TRBD1. Trimming at V came to 4 bases and at J to 4 bases, leaving 4 bases not matched to a gene. Germline CDR1 and CDR2: SQVTM and ANQGSEA. This CDR3 region has 13 residues. The CDR3 loop is CSVAGTGDYEQYF. The DNA for the CDR3 is TGCAGCGTTGCCGGGACAGGGGATTACGAGCAGTACTTC.